This TCR beta chain was profiled in a study of blood T cell repertoires in COVID-19. For the study at large: Samples of COVID-19 (acute and convalescent) were obtained from the United States, Italy and Spain. From T cells, B-cell-depleted T cells, or PBMCs came the material, which was cDNA or gDNA.

Original processing methods: Scientists estimated how many nucleated cells there were by amplifying reference gene primers. The assay was immunoSEQ multiplex PCR, and TCRdb's table has in-frame clones only and misses some. Clone size and V and J calls were adopted from that table, with D and trimming inferred from the DNA. The data show roughly 250,000 clones, with just under 90% seen just once and around 3.5% held by the top ten. The ends lost 6 bases at V and 4 bases at J; junction bases unmatched: 7. The CDR3 has 15 amino acids. Germline V gene lookup returns CDR1 LNHDA and CDR2 SQIVND (reference sequence).

The gene calls are TRBV19 and TRBJ1-4; TRBD1 agrees at 8 bases. What was sequenced was peripheral blood. The TCR sequence derives from a woman in her forties with acute or convalescent COVID-19. The CDR3 DNA reads as TGTGCCAGTAGGCCCCCCGGACAGGGTAATGAAAAACTGTTTTTT. Protein product: CASRPPGQGNEKLFF.